What follows is one T cell receptor (beta chain) and its context. The protocol was immunoSEQ multiplex PCR, while the TCRdb copy is restricted to in-frame clones and leaves out a portion. The repertoire holds roughly 46,000 clones, with approximately 80% as singletons. CDR1 MDHEN and CDR2 SYDVKM come from the germline V gene. The CDR3 sequence is 13 residues long. V lost 10 bases, J lost 5 bases, and 17 bases lay in between. This entry is derived from a study of T cell changes during pregnancy in multiple sclerosis. The sample in question was CD4+ T cells from peripheral blood mononuclear cells, obtained before pregnancy. The V gene is TRBV28, the J gene TRBJ1-2, with unresolved D. This receptor was obtained from a female donor with multiple sclerosis, enrolled in a pregnancy study. This chain's CDR3 is CATRTPEVYGYTF. DNA of the CDR3: TGTGCCACCCGAACCCCGGAGGTTTATGGCTACACCTTC.